What follows are 5 T cell receptor beta chains derived from one specimen sequenced in a study of cytomegalovirus exposure and HLA in healthy donors. The primer mix had 60 Vbeta and 13 Jbeta primers. The assay was immunoSEQ multiplex PCR, and TCRdb's table has in-frame clones only and misses some. Of 130,000 to 150,000 clones in the sample, 75% to 80% were seen once. Sequenced input: PBMCs. Receptors originate from a woman aged 50 to 60 in good health and CMV-seronegative.

This rearrangement joins TRBV9 to TRBJ1-1; no definite D call. The CDR3 is 14 amino acids. Looked up from germline, CDR1 is SGDLS and CDR2 is YYNGEE. Trimming stripped 4 bases from V and 1 base from J, with 11 bases between. In nucleotides, the CDR3 is TGTGCCAGCAGCCCGTCCCGGGGGAACACTGAAGCTTTCTTT. Translating gives CASSPSRGNTEAFF.

The CDR3 region is CAIRARGTGSYNEQFF. Written as DNA, the CDR3 is TGTGCCATCAGGGCCCGCGGGACAGGGTCCTACAATGAGCAGTTCTTC. The J gene is TRBJ2-1, the V gene TRBV10-3, with 9 bases aligning to TRBD1. CDR1 and CDR2 from the germline V gene are ENHRY and SYGVKD. The J segment lost 1 base and the V segment lost 6 bases, leaving 7 bases of the junction unmatched. The CDR3 contains 16 residues.

The chain links TRBV5-6 to TRBJ2-5; 8 bases are shared with TRBD1. Germline V CDR1 and CDR2: SGHDT, YYEEEE. V lost 2 bases, J lost 4 bases, and 4 bases stayed unmatched. The length of the CDR3 is 14 residues. Written as DNA, the CDR3 is TGTGCCAGCAGCTTATTACAGGGGGGAGAGACCCAGTACTTC. This encodes CASSLLQGGETQYF.

V is TRBV19 and J is TRBJ2-7; 9 bases are shared with TRBD1. After removal of 3 bases from V and 4 bases from J, the junction contained 7 bases not matched to a gene. The germline gives CDR1 LNHDA, CDR2 SQIVND (reference sequence). The CDR3 runs 15 residues. CDR3 sequence (DNA): TGTGCCAGTAGTATGGTCGGGACAGGGATTTACGAGCAGTACTTC. Translation: CASSMVGTGIYEQYF.

This clone has only one observation. The chain has TRBV2 and TRBJ1-5; TRBD1 agrees at 7 bases. V dropped 1 base and J dropped 6; count of bases not matched to a gene: 6. The CDR3 sequence is 15 residues long. Germline CDR1 and CDR2: SNHLY and FYNNEI. Here the CDR3 reads CASSEGAGGFQPQHF. DNA for the CDR3: TGTGCCAGCAGTGAAGGGGCAGGGGGTTTTCAGCCCCAGCATTTT. Full variable domain (rest looked up from reference TRBV2 and TRBJ1-5): EPEVTQTPSHQVTQMGQEVILRCVPISNHLYFYWYRQILGQKVEFLVSFYNNEISEKSEIFDDQFSVERPDGSNFTLKIRSTKLEDSAMYFCASSEGAGGFQPQHFGDGTRLSIL.